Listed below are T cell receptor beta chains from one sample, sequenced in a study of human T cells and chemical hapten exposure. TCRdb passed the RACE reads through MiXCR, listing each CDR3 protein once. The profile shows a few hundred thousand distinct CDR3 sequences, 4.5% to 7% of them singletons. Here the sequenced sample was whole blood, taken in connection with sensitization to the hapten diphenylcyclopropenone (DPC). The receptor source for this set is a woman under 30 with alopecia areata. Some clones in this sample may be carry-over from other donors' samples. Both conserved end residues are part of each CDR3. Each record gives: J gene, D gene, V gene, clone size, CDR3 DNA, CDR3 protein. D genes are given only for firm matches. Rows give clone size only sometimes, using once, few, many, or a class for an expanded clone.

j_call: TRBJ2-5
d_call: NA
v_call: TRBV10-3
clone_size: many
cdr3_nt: TGTGCCTCGAGCAGGATCAAACTGGAAGAGACCCAGTACTTC
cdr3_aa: CASSRIKLEETQYF

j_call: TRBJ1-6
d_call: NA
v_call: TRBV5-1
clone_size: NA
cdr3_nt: TGCGCCAGCAGCTTGGCATGGGGTGCCCTTTCACCCCTCCACTTT
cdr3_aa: CASSLAWGALSPLHF

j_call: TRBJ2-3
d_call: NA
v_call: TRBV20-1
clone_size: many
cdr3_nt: TGCAGTGCTTCCCGGGACTCCGAGCCAGATACGCAGTATTTT
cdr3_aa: CSASRDSEPDTQYF

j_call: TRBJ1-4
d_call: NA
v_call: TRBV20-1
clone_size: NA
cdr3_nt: TGCAGTGCCCCAAGGGGCGGTGGTAATGAAAAACTGTTTTTT
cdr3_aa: CSAPRGGGNEKLFF

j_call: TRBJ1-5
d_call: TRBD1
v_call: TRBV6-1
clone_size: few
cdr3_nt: TGTGCCAGCAGTGAAAGGCGGACAGGGAAGGGTCAGCCCCAGCATTTT
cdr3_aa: CASSERRTGKGQPQHF

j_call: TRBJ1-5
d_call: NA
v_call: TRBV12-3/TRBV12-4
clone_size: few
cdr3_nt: TGTGCCAGCCACTCTAAAGGGCTGAGGCTCAATCAGCCCCAGCATTTT
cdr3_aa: CASHSKGLRLNQPQHF

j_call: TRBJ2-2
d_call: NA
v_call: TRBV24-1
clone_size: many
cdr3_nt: TGTGCCACCAGGAGACCCTTAGACACCGGGGAGCTGTTTTTT
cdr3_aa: CATRRPLDTGELFF

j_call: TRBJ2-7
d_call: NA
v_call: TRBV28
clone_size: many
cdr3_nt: TGTGCCAGCAGTTTAGAGCAGGTCCGCTCCTACGAGCAGTACTTC
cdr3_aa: CASSLEQVRSYEQYF

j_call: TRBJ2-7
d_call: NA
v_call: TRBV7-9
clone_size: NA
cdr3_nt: TGTGCCAGCAGCTCAGGGACTGATGGCTCCTACGAGCAGTACTTC
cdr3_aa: CASSSGTDGSYEQYF

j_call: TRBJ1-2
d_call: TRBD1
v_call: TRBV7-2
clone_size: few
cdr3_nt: TGTGCCAGCAGCTCCGGACAGGGGGCCTGGTATGGCTACACCTTC
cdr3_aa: CASSSGQGAWYGYTF

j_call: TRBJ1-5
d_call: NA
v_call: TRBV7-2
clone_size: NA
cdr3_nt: TGTGCCAGCAGCTTAGATACAGATAGCAATCAGCCCCAGCATTTT
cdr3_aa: CASSLDTDSNQPQHF

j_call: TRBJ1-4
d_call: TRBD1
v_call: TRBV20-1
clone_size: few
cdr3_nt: TGCAGTGCTAGTCACAGGGGGTTTGGGGCAACTAATGAAAAACTGTTTTTT
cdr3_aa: CSASHRGFGATNEKLFF

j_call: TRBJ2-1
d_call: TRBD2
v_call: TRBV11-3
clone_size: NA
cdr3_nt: TGTGCCAGCAGCTTAGTCCCCATTCTAGCGGGGGGTACTAACAATGAGCAGTTCTTC
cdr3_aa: CASSLVPILAGGTNNEQFF

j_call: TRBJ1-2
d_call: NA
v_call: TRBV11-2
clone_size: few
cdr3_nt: TGTGCCAGCAGCAATCGTCGAGGGGTCTATGGCTACACCTTC
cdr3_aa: CASSNRRGVYGYTF

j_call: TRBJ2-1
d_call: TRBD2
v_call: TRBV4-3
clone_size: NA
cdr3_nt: TGCGCCAGCAGCCCTGGCTCGCGGACTAGCGGGCGGAATGAGCAGTTCTTC
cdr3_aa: CASSPGSRTSGRNEQFF

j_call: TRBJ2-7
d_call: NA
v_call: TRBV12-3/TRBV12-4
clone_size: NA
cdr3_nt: TGTGCCAGCAGTGAGGGGGTTTTGTACGAGCAGTACTTC
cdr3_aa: CASSEGVLYEQYF

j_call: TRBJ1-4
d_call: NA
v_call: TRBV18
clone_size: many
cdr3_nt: TGTGCCAGCTCAACGACGGGGACTAATGAAAAACTGTTTTTT
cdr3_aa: CASSTTGTNEKLFF

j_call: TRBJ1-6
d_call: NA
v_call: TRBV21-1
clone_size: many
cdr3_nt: TGTGCCAGCAGCAAATGGGGACAGGACCTTGAGGGGGATTATAATTCACCCCTCCACTTT
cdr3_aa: CASSKWGQDLEGDYNSPLHF

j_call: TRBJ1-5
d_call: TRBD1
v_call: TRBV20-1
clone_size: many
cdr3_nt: TGCAGTGCTAGAGCGGAAGACAGGGGGAGCAATCAGCCCCAGCATTTT
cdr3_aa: CSARAEDRGSNQPQHF

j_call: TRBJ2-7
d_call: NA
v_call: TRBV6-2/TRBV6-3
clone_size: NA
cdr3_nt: TGTGCCAGCCTAGACGAGCAGGGCAGCATGCACGAGCAGTACTTC
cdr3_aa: CASLDEQGSMHEQYF

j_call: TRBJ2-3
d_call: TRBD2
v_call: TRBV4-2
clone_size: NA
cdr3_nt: TGTGCCAGCAGCCAAGATTTCCTAGCGGAGATTACAGATACGCAGTATTTT
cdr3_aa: CASSQDFLAEITDTQYF

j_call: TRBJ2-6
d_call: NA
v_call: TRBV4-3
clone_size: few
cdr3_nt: TGCGCCAGCAGCCAAGATTACGTCGCTGCTGGGGCCAACGTCCTGACTTTC
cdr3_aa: CASSQDYVAAGANVLTF

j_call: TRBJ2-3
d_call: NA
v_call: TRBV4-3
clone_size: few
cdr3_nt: TGCGCCAGCAGCCAAGCAGGGGTAGATACGCAGTATTTT
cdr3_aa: CASSQAGVDTQYF

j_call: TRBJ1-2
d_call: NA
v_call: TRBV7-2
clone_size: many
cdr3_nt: TGTGCCAGCAGCTTGGACGGGGCTGATACTTATGGCTACACCTTC
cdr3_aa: CASSLDGADTYGYTF

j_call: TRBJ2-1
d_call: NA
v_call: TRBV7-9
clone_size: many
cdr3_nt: TGTGCCAGCAGCCGAGCCGGGACATCCTACAATGAGCAGTTCTTC
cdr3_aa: CASSRAGTSYNEQFF

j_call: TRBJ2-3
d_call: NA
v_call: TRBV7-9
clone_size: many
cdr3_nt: TGTGCCAGCAGCTCCAGGGGACGGTTCTTGGATACGCAGTATTTT
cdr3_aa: CASSSRGRFLDTQYF

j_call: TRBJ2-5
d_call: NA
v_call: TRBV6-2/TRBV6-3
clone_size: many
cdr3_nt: TGTGCCAGCAGTTCCCGGGGCGCCCTTGAGACCCAGTACTTC
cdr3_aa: CASSSRGALETQYF

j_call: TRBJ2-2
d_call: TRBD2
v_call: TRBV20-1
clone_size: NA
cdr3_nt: TGCAGTGCTCTTTCAACGGGACTCACACGGGGGGCCGGGGAGCTGTTTTTT
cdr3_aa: CSALSTGLTRGAGELFF

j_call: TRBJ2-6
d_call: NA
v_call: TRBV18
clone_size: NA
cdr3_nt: TGTGCCAGCTCGCCGGCCGGATCAGGTGACTCTGGGGCCAACGTCCTGACTTTC
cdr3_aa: CASSPAGSGDSGANVLTF

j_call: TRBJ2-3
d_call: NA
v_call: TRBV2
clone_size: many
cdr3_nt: TGTGCCAGCACGGGACCGTCGAGCACAGATACGCAGTATTTT
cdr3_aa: CASTGPSSTDTQYF